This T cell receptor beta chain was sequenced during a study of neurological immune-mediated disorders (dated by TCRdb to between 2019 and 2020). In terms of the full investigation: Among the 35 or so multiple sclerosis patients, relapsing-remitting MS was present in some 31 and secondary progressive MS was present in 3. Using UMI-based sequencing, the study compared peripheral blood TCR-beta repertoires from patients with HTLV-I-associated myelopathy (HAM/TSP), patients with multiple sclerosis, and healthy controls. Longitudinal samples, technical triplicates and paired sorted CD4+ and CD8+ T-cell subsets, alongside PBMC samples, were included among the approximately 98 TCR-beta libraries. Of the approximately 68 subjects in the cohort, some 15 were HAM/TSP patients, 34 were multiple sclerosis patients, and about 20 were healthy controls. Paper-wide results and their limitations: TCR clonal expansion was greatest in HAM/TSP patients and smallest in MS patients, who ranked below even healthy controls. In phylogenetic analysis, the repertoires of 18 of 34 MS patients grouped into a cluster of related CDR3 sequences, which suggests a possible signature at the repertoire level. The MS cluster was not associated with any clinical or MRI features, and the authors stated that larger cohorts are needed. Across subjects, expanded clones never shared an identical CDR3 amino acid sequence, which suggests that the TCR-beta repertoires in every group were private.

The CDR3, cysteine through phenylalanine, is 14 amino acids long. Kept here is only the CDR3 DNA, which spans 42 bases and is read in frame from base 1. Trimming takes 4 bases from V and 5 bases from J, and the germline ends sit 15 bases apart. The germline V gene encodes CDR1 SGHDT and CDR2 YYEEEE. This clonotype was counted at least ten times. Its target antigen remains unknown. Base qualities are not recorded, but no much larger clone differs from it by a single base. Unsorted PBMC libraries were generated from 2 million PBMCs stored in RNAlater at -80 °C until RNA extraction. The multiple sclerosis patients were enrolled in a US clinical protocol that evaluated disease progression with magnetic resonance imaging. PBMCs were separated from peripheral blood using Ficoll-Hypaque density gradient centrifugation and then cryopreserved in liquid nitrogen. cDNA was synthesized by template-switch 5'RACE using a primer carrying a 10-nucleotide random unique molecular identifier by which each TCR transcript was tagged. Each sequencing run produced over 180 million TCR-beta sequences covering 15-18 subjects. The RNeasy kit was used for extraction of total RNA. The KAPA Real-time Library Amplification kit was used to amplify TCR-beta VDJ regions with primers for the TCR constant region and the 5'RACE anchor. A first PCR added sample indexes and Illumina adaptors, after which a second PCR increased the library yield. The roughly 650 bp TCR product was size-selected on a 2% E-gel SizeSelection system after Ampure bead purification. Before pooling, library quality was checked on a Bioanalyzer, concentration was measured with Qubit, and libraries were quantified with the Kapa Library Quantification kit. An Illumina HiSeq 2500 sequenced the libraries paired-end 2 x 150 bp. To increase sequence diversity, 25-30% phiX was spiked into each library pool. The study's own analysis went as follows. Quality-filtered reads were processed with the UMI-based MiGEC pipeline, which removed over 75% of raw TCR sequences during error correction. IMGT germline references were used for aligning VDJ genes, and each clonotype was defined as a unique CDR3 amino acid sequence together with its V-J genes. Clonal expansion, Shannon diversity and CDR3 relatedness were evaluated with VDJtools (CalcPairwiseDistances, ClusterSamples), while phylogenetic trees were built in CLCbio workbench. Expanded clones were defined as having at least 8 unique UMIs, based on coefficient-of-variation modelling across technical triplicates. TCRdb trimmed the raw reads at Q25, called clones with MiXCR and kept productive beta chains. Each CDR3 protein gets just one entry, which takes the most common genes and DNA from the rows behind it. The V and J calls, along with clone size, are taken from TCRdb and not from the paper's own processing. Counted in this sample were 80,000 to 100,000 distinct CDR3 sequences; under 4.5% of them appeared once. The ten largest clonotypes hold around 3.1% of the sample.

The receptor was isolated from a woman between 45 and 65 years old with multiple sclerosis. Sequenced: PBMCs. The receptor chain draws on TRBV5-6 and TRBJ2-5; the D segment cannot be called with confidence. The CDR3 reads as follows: CASSPDGRTETQYF. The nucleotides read TGTGCCAGCAGCCCCGACGGACGTACGGAGACCCAGTACTTC.